This TCR beta chain was identified in a study of regulatory T cells in long-lasting Graves disease. HTBI primers from iRepertoire and Arm-PCR of CDR3 regions yielded the TCR beta libraries. Each CDR3 protein gets one entry after TCRdb re-called the multiplex PCR reads with MiXCR. The table shows approximately 400,000 distinct CDR3 sequences, with about 15% occurring only once. Time point described: newly diagnosed GD, antithyroid drugs for less than 3 months. The TCR library used RNA extracted from PBMCs. Staff drew approximately 10 milliliters of peripheral blood into EDTA tubes. This clonotype was seen repeatedly, ten times or more. These same data were also listed under a study on T cells in Graves' hyperthyroidism and ophthalmopathy.

This TCR came from a middle-aged woman with Graves disease. This specimen was peripheral blood mononuclear cells (PBMCs), taken at new diagnosis, from a patient treated with antithyroid drugs.

The DNA of the CDR3 is TGTGCCAGCTCACCCTCTGGCGGGAGGATAACCTACGAGCAGTACTTC. It is translated as CASSPSGGRITYEQYF. This chain uses TRBV18 with TRBJ2-7, with 8 bases fitting TRBD2. The length of the CDR3 is 16 residues. Looked up from germline, CDR1 is KGHSH and CDR2 is LQKENI. Losses at the gene ends were 3 bases for V and 2 bases for J; bases not matched to a gene: 9.